The T cell receptor beta chain under discussion was sequenced for a study of patients with pleural tuberculosis. The length of the CDR3 is 15 residues. V lost 5 bases and J lost 7, with 18 bases in between. Germline values: CDR1 MDHEN, CDR2 SYDVKM. TCRdb itself ran the reads through MiXCR, one entry per CDR3 protein. This table has about 30,000 distinct CDR3 sequences, over 15% appearing once. This clonotype was sampled from a human donor with pleural tuberculosis. Sequenced: peripheral blood. V and J are TRBV28 and TRBJ1-5; the D gene is possibly TRBD1 (6 bases). CDR3 sequence reads: CASSAARDTQQPQHF. DNA of the CDR3: TGTGCCAGCAGTGCAGCCCGGGACACACAACAGCCCCAGCATTTT.